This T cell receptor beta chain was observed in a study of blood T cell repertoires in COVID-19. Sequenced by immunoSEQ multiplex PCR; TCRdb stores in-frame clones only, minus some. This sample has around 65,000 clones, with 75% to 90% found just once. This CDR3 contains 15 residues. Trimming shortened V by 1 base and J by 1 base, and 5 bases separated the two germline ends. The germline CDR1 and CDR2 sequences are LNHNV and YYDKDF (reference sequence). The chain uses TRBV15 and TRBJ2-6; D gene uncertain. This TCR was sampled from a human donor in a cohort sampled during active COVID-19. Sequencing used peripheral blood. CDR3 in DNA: TGTGCCACCAGCAGAGGGCTTTCTGGGGCCAACGTCCTGACTTTC. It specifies CATSRGLSGANVLTF.